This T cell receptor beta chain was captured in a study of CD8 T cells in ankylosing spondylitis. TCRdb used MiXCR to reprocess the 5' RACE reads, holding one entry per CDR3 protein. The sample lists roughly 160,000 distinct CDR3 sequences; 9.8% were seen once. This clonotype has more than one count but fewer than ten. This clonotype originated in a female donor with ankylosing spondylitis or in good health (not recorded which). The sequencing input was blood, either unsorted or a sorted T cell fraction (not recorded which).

This chain's CDR3 is CASGYQNSYNEQFF. CDR3 nucleotide sequence: TGTGCTAGTGGTTATCAGAACTCCTACAATGAGCAGTTCTTC. This chain links TRBV12-5 with TRBJ2-1; D ambiguous. Germline lookup yields CDR1 LGHNT and CDR2 FRNRAP. This CDR3 has 14 amino acids. V lost 4 bases, J lost 0 bases, and 7 bases lay in between.